The sequence of this T cell receptor (beta chain) was determined in a study of blood T cells in healthy people across ages. Broader study findings: With age, beta diversity per million T cells declined roughly linearly, significantly by 30 to 50.

A note on this clonotype: Its specificity is unknown.

CDR3 length: 14 amino acids. Trimming took off 8 bases at V and 6 bases at J, with 17 bases between the two ends. Looked up from germline, CDR1 is SNHLY and CDR2 is FYNNEI. The use of a sample-barcoded 5' primer and a J-beta primer mix characterized a second PCR of roughly 7 to 11 cycles. Every sample produced at least 2.5 million CDR3-containing paired-end reads. TCRdb re-derived calls from the 5' RACE reads in MiXCR, one entry per CDR3 protein. The data show some 860,000 distinct CDR3 sequences, approximately 53% seen once. This TCR came from a man aged 40-55 years in good health. Sequences were obtained from blood. The rearrangement uses TRBV2 and TRBJ2-1, with a tentative D call TRBD1 (5 bases). The CDR3 sequence: CASDGRGMFNEQFF. CDR3 sequence (DNA): TGTGCCAGCGATGGAAGGGGTATGTTCAATGAGCAGTTCTTC.